These 32 T cell receptor beta chains originate from one sample sequenced in a study of blood T cell repertoires in COVID-19. Assay used: immunoSEQ multiplex PCR; TCRdb lists only in-frame clones, some missing. The table lists some 150,000 clones, around 85% of them singletons. Material for sequencing was peripheral blood. The receptors shown here come from a man aged 55 to 70 with COVID-19, enrolled during active disease.

V gene TRBV7-6 combines with J gene TRBJ1-4; no definite D call. Germline V gene lookup returns CDR1 SGHVS and CDR2 FNYEAQ. This CDR3 spans 15 amino acids. The V and J ends lost 2 bases and 2 bases respectively, with 9 bases between them. DNA for the CDR3: TGTGCCAGCAGCTTATCGGTTTTGACTAATGAAAAACTGTTTTTT. It translates to CASSLSVLTNEKLFF.

As concerns this clone: This sample includes further DNA sequences coding for the same CDR3. For the CDR3, the DNA is TGTGCCAGCAGCCAAGATTCAGGGATCACTGAAGCTTTCTTT. This encodes CASSQDSGITEAFF. This chain uses TRBV14 with TRBJ1-1, with D possibly matching TRBD1 (5 bases). Germline CDR1 reads SGHDN; CDR2 reads FVKESK. The CDR3 has 14 amino acids. With 0 bases removed from V and 4 bases from J, the gap between germline ends came to 9 bases.

V and J are TRBV6-1 and TRBJ1-2; 7 bases align to TRBD1. The CDR3 spans 16 residues. The J segment lost 8 bases and the V segment lost 0 bases, leaving 12 bases of the junction unmatched. CDR1 MNHNS and CDR2 SASEGT come from the germline V gene. The CDR3 protein is CASSEATLPYRGGYTF. The CDR3 region has the DNA TGTGCCAGCAGTGAAGCTACCCTCCCATACAGGGGCGGCTACACCTTC.

This chain uses TRBV14 with TRBJ1-3; D remains unclear. Trimming pared 0 bases from V and 4 bases from J, leaving 10 bases between. The CDR3 covers 15 residues. Germline-derived CDR1 and CDR2 are SGHDN and FVKESK. The CDR3 DNA follows: TGTGCCAGCAGCCAAGACAGGCTCTCCGGAAACACCATATATTTT. Protein product: CASSQDRLSGNTIYF. Full variable domain (outside the CDR3, taken from reference TRBV14 and TRBJ1-3): EAGVTQFPSHSVIEKGQTVTLRCDPISGHDNLYWYRRVMGKEIKFLLHFVKESKQDESGMPNNRFLAERTGGTYSTLKVQPAELEDSGVYFCASSQDRLSGNTIYFGEGSWLTVV.

The chain's CDR3 is CASSSGGGHYNSPLHF. As DNA, the CDR3 is TGTGCCAGCAGTTCCGGGGGGGGACACTATAATTCACCCCTCCACTTT. The chain is built from TRBV6-5 and TRBJ1-6, with D possibly being TRBD1 (6 bases). CDR3 length equals 16 residues. Looked up from germline, CDR1 is MNHEY and CDR2 is SVGAGI. V was clipped by 4 bases and J by 3 bases, with 13 bases between them.

This clone was detected only a few times. The chain links TRBV4-1 to TRBJ2-7; 7 nucleotides match TRBD2. V gave up 4 bases and J gave up 3 bases; unmatched junction bases: 21. Germline V CDR1 and CDR2: MGHRA, YSYEKL. The CDR3 length is 19 residues. The CDR3 DNA reads as TGCGCCAGCAGCCCCCGATCAGACTCCCCTAGCGGCAGCAACTACGAGCAGTACTTC. It codes for CASSPRSDSPSGSNYEQYF.

This rearrangement joins TRBV6-5 to TRBJ1-1; D ambiguous. From germline, CDR1 is MNHEY and CDR2 SVGAGI. Trimming cost V 6 bases and J 1 base, with 12 bases left between them. The CDR3 loop spans 14 amino acids. The CDR3 region has the DNA TGTGCCAGCAGAAAAAGCGATGGGAACACTGAAGCTTTCTTT. Protein product: CASRKSDGNTEAFF.

V and J are TRBV28 and TRBJ2-5; 14 bases map to TRBD2. This CDR3 contains 16 residues. V gave up 6 bases and J gave up 5 bases; unmatched junction bases: 8. The germline V gene encodes CDR1 MDHEN and CDR2 SYDVKM. As DNA, the CDR3 is TGTGCCAGCAGGTCGGGACTAGCGGGGGTACGGGAGACCCAGTACTTC. Its protein is CASRSGLAGVRETQYF. Together with reference TRBV28 and TRBJ2-5, the CDR3 gives the full variable domain: DVKVTQSSRYLVKRTGEKVFLECVQDMDHENMFWYRQDPGLGLRLIYFSYDVKMKEKGDIPEGYSVSREKKERFSLILESASTNQTSMYLCASRSGLAGVRETQYFGPGTRLLVL.

The rearrangement joins TRBV4-3 to TRBJ2-1; the match to TRBD1 covers 11 bases. Germline CDR1 and CDR2: LGHNA and YSLEER. There are 16 residues in the CDR3. V was clipped by 4 bases and J by 8 bases; unmatched bases: 10. Written as DNA, the CDR3 is TGCGCCAGCAGCCGAGTCGGACAGGGGGCTTCCTATGAGCAGTTCTTC. Translation gives CASSRVGQGASYEQFF.

The J gene is TRBJ1-6, the V gene TRBV27; 11 bases map to TRBD1. The CDR3 length is 15 residues. The germline V gene has CDR1 MNHEY and CDR2 SMNVEV (reference sequence). V lost 5 bases, J lost 10 bases, and 7 bases stayed unmatched. CDR3 region: CASSDLGTGGSPLHF. DNA of the CDR3: TGTGCCAGCAGTGACCTAGGGACAGGGGGATCACCCCTCCACTTT.

J is TRBJ2-1 and V is TRBV5-1, with D possibly TRBD1 on 6 matching bases. The V end was cut by 3 bases, the J end by 2 bases, with 12 bases between. CDR1 SGHRS and CDR2 YFSETQ come from the germline V gene. The CDR3 is 15 residues long. This CDR3 reads CASSSLGGPYNEQFF. CDR3 nucleotides: TGCGCCAGCAGCTCCTTAGGGGGTCCCTACAATGAGCAGTTCTTC.

The chain links TRBV6-6 to TRBJ2-7; possibly TRBD2 for D (5 bases). CDR3 size: 11 residues. V lost 8 bases, J lost 2 bases, and 7 bases lay in between. From germline, CDR1 is MNHNY and CDR2 SVGAGI (reference sequence). The CDR3 spells CASEGTYEQYF. CDR3 sequence (DNA): TGTGCCAGCGAGGGTACCTACGAGCAGTACTTC.

V and J are TRBV11-2 and TRBJ2-7; D not certain. The V end was cut by 2 bases, the J end by 4 bases, with 12 bases between. The germline V gene has CDR1 SGHAT and CDR2 FQNNGV. CDR3 length equals 14 residues. The CDR3 sequence: CASSLSRAAYEQYF. CDR3 nucleotides: TGTGCCAGCAGCTTATCCCGCGCGGCGTACGAGCAGTACTTC.

In its sample, this clone was seen once. V is TRBV19 and J is TRBJ1-3, with a weak D call TRBD1 (5 bases). Germline-derived CDR1 and CDR2 are LNHDA and SQIVND (reference sequence). Trimming left V 6 bases short and J 0 bases short, with 9 bases between. This CDR3 is 14 amino acids long. The DNA of the CDR3 is TGTGCCAGTAGCAAGGGGTTCTCTGGAAACACCATATATTTT. Translation gives CASSKGFSGNTIYF.

The gene calls are TRBV25-1 and TRBJ1-4, with TRBD1 identical over 8 bases. The CDR3 runs 16 residues. The germline V gene has CDR1 MGHDK and CDR2 SYGVNS. The J segment lost 0 bases and the V segment lost 3 bases, leaving 3 bases of the junction unmatched. The CDR3 here is CASSDGQGATNEKLFF. The CDR3 nucleotides are TGTGCCAGCAGTGACGGACAGGGTGCAACTAATGAAAAACTGTTTTTT.

V and J are TRBV7-3 and TRBJ2-1; no firm D call. The germline gives CDR1 SGHTA, CDR2 FQGTGA. V was trimmed by 4 bases and J by 5 bases, leaving 9 bases between them. The CDR3 sequence is 13 residues long. The DNA of the CDR3 is TGTGCCAGCAGCTCTCGTGGAGACAATGAGCAGTTCTTC. It is translated as CASSSRGDNEQFF.

V usage is TRBV7-3 and J usage is TRBJ2-3; D gene uncertain. The CDR3 extends over 14 amino acids. Between the trimmed V and J ends, which lost 1 base and 0 bases, there was a span of 5 bases. From germline, CDR1 is SGHTA and CDR2 FQGTGA. The CDR3 bases are TGTGCCAGCAGCTTAAGCGTCAGCACAGATACGCAGTATTTT. The encoded protein is CASSLSVSTDTQYF.

The CDR3 spells CATSHGELTSGTDTQYF. CDR3 coding DNA: TGTGCCACCAGCCACGGTGAGTTGACATCTGGCACAGATACGCAGTATTTT. The chain couples TRBV15 to TRBJ2-3; D is undetermined. The CDR3 has 17 amino acids. Looked up from germline, CDR1 is LNHNV and CDR2 is YYDKDF (reference sequence). V lost 5 bases and J lost 1, with 19 bases in between.

The chain recombines TRBV20-1 with TRBJ1-1, with D hard to call. Trimming stripped 4 bases from V and 7 bases from J, with 7 bases between. CDR3 length equals 10 residues. Per germline, CDR1 DFQATT and CDR2 SNEGSKA (reference sequence). The CDR3 region has the DNA TGCAGTGCTACCAATTTTGAAGCTTTCTTT. It yields the protein CSATNFEAFF.

This clone was seen just once. The J gene is TRBJ1-1, the V gene TRBV10-3, with D possibly being TRBD1 (5 bases). The germline V gene has CDR1 ENHRY and CDR2 SYGVKD. This CDR3 is built from 12 residues. The V end was cut by 6 bases, the J end by 6 bases, with 11 bases between. CDR3 region: CAISDQGPEAFF. The CDR3 DNA reads as TGTGCCATCAGCGATCAGGGCCCTGAAGCTTTCTTT.

The chain recombines TRBV5-6 with TRBJ1-5; TRBD1 is a possible D gene (5 bases). The CDR3 consists of 16 residues. Germline assignment: CDR1 SGHDT and CDR2 YYEEEE. Trimming took off 0 bases at V and 1 base at J, with 11 bases between the two ends. The CDR3 DNA reads as TGTGCCAGCAGCTTGGGGAAGACAGTAAGCAATCAGCCCCAGCATTTT. Translating it yields CASSLGKTVSNQPQHF.

The V gene is TRBV6-2 or TRBV6-3, the J gene TRBJ1-5, with 8 bases lining up with TRBD1. Per germline, CDR1 MNHEY and CDR2 SVGEGT. The CDR3 has 14 residues. Losses at the gene ends were 6 bases for V and 2 bases for J; bases not matched to a gene: 3. The CDR3 sequence is CASSGQGGNQPQHF. The CDR3 nucleotides are TGTGCCAGCAGCGGACAGGGTGGCAATCAGCCCCAGCATTTT.

This chain uses TRBV4-3 with TRBJ1-3; tentative D call: TRBD1 (5 bases). V gave up 0 bases and J gave up 7 bases, with 13 bases separating them. The germline V gene has CDR1 LGHNA and CDR2 YSLEER. The CDR3 length is 15 residues. This CDR3 reads CASSQDGIAGNTIYF. In nucleotides, the CDR3 is TGCGCCAGCAGCCAAGATGGGATCGCAGGGAACACCATATATTTT.

This clone turned up a few times. The V gene is TRBV21-1, the J gene TRBJ2-1; the table names TRBD1, a call not compared with the DNA. TRBV21-1 is designated a pseudogene. The CDR3 has 15 amino acids. CDR3 residues: CASSKVGVGCNEQFF. In DNA, the CDR3 is TGTGCCAGCAGCAAAGTAGGGGTCGGTTGCAATGAGCAGTTCTTC.

The chain uses TRBV6-5 and TRBJ1-4; 7 bases agree with TRBD1. V shed 6 bases, J shed 8 bases, and the junction held 9 bases outside the gene matches. This CDR3 has 14 amino acids. The germline gives CDR1 MNHEY, CDR2 SVGAGI. CDR3 in amino acids: CASRPGQPLEKLFF. The DNA for the CDR3 is TGTGCCAGCAGGCCGGGACAGCCATTGGAAAAACTGTTTTTT.

The chain recombines TRBV3-1 (or the pseudogene TRBV3-2) with TRBJ2-7; possibly TRBD1 for D (5 bases). Germline V CDR1 and CDR2: LGHDT, YNNKEL (reference sequence). This CDR3 has 13 amino acids. Trimming left V 4 bases short and J 7 bases short, with 14 bases between. The CDR3 DNA follows: TGTGCCAGCAGCCCTTTGGCAGGGAAGGAGCAGTACTTC. It encodes CASSPLAGKEQYF.

The DNA of the CDR3 is TGTGCCAGCAGCGCCGCCGGGACAAGCTATGGCTACACCTTC. Protein sequence: CASSAAGTSYGYTF. The V call is TRBV6-5, the J call TRBJ1-2; maybe TRBD1 (6 bases). The germline V gene has CDR1 MNHEY and CDR2 SVGAGI. This CDR3 has 14 amino acids. V was trimmed by 6 bases and J by 4 bases, leaving 15 bases between them.

V and J are TRBV28 and TRBJ1-6; TRBD1 aligns across 11 bases. V lost 7 bases, J lost 8 bases, and 13 bases stayed unmatched. The CDR3 spans 17 residues. Germline CDR1 is MDHEN and CDR2 is SYDVKM. CDR3 sequence (DNA): TGTGCCAGCATTATGGCCGGGACAGGGGGTGGGTATTCACCCCTCCACTTT. Its protein product is CASIMAGTGGGYSPLHF.

This chain links TRBV7-6 with TRBJ2-5; 8 bases fit TRBD1. V shed 2 bases, J shed 2 bases, and the junction held 7 bases outside the gene matches. The CDR3 covers 16 residues. The germline V gene encodes CDR1 SGHVS and CDR2 FNYEAQ. CDR3 sequence reads: CASSLSAGQDQETQYF. CDR3 nucleotides: TGTGCCAGCAGCTTATCTGCGGGACAGGATCAAGAGACCCAGTACTTC.

V gene TRBV18 combines with J gene TRBJ1-6; 7 nucleotides line up with TRBD1. CDR3 length: 13 amino acids. From germline, CDR1 is KGHSH and CDR2 LQKENI. The V and J ends lost 8 bases and 6 bases, in that order; junction bases with no gene match: 4. The chain's CDR3 is CASEGQPNSPLHF. In DNA form, the CDR3 reads TGTGCCAGCGAGGGACAGCCTAATTCACCCCTCCACTTT.

A single count supports this clone. The chain is built from TRBV7-2 and TRBJ2-7; 11 bases are a match to TRBD1. This CDR3 has 15 amino acids. Germline V gene data show CDR1 as SGHTA and CDR2 as FQGNSA. The V and J ends lost 5 bases and 0 bases, in that order; junction bases with no gene match: 3. The CDR3 loop reads CASSGGQGGSYEQYF. The CDR3 DNA is TGTGCCAGCAGCGGGGGACAGGGGGGCTCCTACGAGCAGTACTTC.

The chain links TRBV5-6 to TRBJ1-1, with D perhaps matching TRBD1 (6 bases). The V gene's germline CDR1 is SGHDT and CDR2 YYEEEE. V shed 7 bases and J shed 7 bases, with 11 bases lying between them. The CDR3 totals 11 residues. CDR3 coding DNA: TGTGCCAGCCAGGGGAGCATTGAAGCTTTCTTT. Protein product: CASQGSIEAFF. Together with reference TRBV5-6 and TRBJ1-1, the CDR3 gives the full variable domain: DAGVTQSPTHLIKTRGQQVTLRCSPKSGHDTVSWYQQALGQGPQFIFQYYEEEERQRGNFPDRFSGHQFPNYSSELNVNALLLGDSALYLCASQGSIEAFFGQGTRLTVV.